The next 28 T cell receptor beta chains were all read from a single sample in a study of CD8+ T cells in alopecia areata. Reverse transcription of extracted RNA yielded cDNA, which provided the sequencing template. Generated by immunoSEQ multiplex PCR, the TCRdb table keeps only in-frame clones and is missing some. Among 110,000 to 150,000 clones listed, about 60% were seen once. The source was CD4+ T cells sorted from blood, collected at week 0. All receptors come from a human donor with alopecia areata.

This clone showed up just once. This CDR3 reads CASSGGGQLSPVLTF. The CDR3 DNA follows: TGTGCCAGCAGCGGAGGGGGGCAGCTTTCCCCCGTCCTGACTTTC. The chain combines TRBV9 with TRBJ2-6, with D tentatively TRBD1 or TRBD2 (6 bases each). Trimming shortened V by 3 bases and J by 12 bases, and 19 bases separated the two germline ends. Germline V gene data show CDR1 as SGDLS and CDR2 as YYNGEE. The CDR3 is 15 amino acids.

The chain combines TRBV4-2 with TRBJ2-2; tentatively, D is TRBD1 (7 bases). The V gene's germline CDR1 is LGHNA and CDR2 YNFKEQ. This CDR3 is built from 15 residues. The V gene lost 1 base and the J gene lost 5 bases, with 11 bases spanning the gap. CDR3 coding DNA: TGTGCCAGCAGCCAAGGGCAGGGGGGAACCGGGGAGCTGTTTTTT. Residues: CASSQGQGGTGELFF.

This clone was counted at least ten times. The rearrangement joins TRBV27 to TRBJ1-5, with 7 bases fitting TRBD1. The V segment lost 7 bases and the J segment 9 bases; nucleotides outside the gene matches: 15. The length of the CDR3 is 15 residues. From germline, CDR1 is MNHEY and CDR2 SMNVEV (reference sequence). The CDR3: CASKGRPGGDGPQHF. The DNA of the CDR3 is TGTGCCAGCAAAGGGAGGCCAGGGGGGGATGGGCCCCAGCATTTT.

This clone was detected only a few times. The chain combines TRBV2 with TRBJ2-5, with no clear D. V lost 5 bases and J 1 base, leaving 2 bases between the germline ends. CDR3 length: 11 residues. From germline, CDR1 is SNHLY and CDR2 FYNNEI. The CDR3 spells CASSFQETQYF. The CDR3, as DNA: TGTGCCAGCAGTTTCCAAGAGACCCAGTACTTC.

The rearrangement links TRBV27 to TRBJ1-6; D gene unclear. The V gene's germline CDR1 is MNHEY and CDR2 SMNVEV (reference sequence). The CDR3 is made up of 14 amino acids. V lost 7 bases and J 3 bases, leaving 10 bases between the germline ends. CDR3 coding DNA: TGTGCCAGCACCCCGACGGGCTATAATTCACCCCTCCACTTT. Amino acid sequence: CASTPTGYNSPLHF.

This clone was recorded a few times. Here the CDR3 reads CASSLWGRGGQPQHF. The CDR3 DNA is TGTGCCAGCAGTTTATGGGGCCGTGGTGGGCAGCCCCAGCATTTT. The rearrangement joins TRBV27 to TRBJ1-5; D is possibly TRBD1 (5 bases). V was clipped by 1 base and J by 7 bases, with 14 bases between them. CDR1 is MNHEY, CDR2 SMNVEV, per germline (reference sequence). The CDR3 has 15 residues.

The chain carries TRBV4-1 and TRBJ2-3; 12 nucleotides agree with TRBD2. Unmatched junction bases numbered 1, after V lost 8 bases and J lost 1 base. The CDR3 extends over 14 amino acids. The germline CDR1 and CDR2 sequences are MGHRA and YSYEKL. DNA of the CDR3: TGCGCCAGCCGACTAGCGGGGGGCACAGATACGCAGTATTTT. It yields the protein CASRLAGGTDTQYF.

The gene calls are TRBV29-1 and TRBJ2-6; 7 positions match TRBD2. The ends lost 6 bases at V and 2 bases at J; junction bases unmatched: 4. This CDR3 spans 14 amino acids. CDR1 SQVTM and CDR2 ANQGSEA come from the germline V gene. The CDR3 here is CSVVAGAGANVLTF. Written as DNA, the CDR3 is TGCAGCGTGGTTGCGGGAGCTGGGGCCAACGTCCTGACTTTC.

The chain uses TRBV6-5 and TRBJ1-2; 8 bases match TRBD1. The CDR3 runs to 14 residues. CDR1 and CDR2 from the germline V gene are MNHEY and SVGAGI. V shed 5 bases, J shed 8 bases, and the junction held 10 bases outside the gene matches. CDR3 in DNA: TGTGCCAGCAGTCGGGACAGGCCTACCTCCGGCTACACCTTC. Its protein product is CASSRDRPTSGYTF.

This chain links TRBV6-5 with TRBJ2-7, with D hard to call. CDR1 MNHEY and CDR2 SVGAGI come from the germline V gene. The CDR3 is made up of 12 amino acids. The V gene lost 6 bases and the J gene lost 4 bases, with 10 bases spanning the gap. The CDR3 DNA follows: TGTGCCAGCAGCTCTATGGCGTACGAGCAGTACTTC. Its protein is CASSSMAYEQYF.

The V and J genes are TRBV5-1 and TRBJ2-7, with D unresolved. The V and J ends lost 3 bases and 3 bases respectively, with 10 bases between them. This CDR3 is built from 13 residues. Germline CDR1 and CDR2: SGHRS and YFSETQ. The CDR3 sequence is CASSWGQSYEQYF. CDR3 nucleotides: TGCGCCAGCAGCTGGGGTCAAAGCTACGAGCAGTACTTC.

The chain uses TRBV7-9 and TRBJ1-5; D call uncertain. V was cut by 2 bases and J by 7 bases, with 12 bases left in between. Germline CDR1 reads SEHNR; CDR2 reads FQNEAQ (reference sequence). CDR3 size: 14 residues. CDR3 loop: CASSLNTPPQPQHF. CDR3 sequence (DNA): TGTGCCAGCAGCTTAAATACCCCGCCCCAGCCCCAGCATTTT. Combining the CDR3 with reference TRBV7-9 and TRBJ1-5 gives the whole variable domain DTGVSQNPRHKITKRGQNVTFRCDPISEHNRLYWYRQTLGQGPEFLTYFQNEAQLEKSRLLSDRFSAERPKGSFSTLEIQRTEQGDSAMYLCASSLNTPPQPQHFGDGTRLSIL.

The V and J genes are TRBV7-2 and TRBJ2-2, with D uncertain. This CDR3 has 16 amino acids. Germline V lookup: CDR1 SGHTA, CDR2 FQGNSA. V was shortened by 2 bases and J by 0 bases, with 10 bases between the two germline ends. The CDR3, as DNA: TGTGCCAGCAGCTTATCAGCAGCCGCGAACACCGGGGAGCTGTTTTTT. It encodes CASSLSAAANTGELFF. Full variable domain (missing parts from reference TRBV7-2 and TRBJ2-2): GAGVSQSPSNKVTEKGKDVELRCDPISGHTALYWYRQSLGQGLEFLIYFQGNSAPDKSGLPSDRFSAERTGGSVSTLTIQRTQQEDSAVYLCASSLSAAANTGELFFGEGSRLTVL.

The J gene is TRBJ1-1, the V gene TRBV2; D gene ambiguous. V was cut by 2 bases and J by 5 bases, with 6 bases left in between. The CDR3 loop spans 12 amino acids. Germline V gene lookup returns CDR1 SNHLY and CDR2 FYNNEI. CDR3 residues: CASSEMDTEAFF. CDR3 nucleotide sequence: TGTGCCAGCAGTGAAATGGATACTGAAGCTTTCTTT.

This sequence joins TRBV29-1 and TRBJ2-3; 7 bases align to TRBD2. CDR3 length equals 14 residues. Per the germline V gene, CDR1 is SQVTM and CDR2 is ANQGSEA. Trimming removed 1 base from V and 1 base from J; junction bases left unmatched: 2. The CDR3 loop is CSVEASGRTDTQYF. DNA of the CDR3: TGCAGCGTTGAAGCTAGCGGTCGCACAGATACGCAGTATTTT.

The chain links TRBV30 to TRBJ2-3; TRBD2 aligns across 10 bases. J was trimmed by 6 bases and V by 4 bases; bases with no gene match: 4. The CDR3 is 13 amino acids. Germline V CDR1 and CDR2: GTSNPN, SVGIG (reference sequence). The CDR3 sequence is CAWTGTSVDTQYF. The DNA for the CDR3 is TGTGCCTGGACAGGGACTAGCGTCGATACGCAGTATTTT.

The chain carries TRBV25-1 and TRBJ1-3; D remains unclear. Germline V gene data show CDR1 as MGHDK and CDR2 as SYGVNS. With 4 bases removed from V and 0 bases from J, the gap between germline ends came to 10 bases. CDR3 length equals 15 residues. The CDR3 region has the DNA TGTGCCAGCAGTGTAAACAGTGTCTCTGGAAACACCATATATTTT. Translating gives CASSVNSVSGNTIYF. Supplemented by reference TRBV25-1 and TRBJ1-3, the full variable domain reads EADIYQTPRYLVIGTGKKITLECSQTMGHDKMYWYQQDPGMELHLIHYSYGVNSTEKGDLSSESTVSRIRTEHFPLTLESARPSHTSQYLCASSVNSVSGNTIYFGEGSWLTVV.

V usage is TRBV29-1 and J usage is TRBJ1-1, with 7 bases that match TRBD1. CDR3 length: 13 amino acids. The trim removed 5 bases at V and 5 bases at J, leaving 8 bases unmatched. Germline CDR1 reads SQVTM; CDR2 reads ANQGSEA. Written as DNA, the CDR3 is TGCAGCGTTTTGGGACAGTTCGGTACTGAAGCTTTCTTT. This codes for CSVLGQFGTEAFF.

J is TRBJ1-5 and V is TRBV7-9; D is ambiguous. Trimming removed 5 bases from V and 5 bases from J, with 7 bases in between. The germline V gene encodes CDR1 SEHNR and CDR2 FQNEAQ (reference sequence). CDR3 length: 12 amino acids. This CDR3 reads CASSRPDQPQHF. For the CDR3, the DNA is TGTGCCAGCAGCCGGCCGGATCAGCCCCAGCATTTT.

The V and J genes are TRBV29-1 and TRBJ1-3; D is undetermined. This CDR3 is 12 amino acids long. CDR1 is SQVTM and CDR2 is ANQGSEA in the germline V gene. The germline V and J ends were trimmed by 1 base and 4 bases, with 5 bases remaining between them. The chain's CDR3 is CSVEGTGNTIYF. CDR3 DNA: TGCAGCGTTGAAGGAACGGGAAACACCATATATTTT.

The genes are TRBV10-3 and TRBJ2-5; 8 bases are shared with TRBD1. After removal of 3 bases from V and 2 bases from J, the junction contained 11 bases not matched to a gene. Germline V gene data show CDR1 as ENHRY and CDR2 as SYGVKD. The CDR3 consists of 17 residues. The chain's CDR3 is CAISDPQGARGQETQYF. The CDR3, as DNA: TGTGCCATCAGTGACCCTCAGGGGGCACGGGGACAAGAGACCCAGTACTTC.

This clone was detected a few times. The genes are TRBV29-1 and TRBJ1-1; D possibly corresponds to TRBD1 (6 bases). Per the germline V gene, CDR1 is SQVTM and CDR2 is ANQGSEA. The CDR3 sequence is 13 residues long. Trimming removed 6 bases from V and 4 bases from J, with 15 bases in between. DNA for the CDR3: TGCAGCGTATCACAGGGAGCGGGCACTGAAGCTTTCTTT. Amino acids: CSVSQGAGTEAFF.

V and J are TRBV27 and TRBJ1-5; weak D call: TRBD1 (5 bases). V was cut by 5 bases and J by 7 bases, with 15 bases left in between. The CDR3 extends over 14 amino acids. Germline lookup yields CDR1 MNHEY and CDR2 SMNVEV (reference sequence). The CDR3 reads CASSPDTNGQPQHF. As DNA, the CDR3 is TGTGCCAGCAGTCCGGACACGAACGGCCAGCCCCAGCATTTT.

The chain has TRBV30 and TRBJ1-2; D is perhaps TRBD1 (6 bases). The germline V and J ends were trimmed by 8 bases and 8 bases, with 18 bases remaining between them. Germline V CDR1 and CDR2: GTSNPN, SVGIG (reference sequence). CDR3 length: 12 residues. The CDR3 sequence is CAAGQTAGGYTF. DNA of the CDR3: TGTGCCGCCGGACAGACTGCCGGGGGCTACACCTTC.

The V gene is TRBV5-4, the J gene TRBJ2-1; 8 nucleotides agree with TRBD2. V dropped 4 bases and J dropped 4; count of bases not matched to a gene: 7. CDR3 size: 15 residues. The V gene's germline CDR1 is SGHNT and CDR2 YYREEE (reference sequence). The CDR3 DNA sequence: TGTGCCAGCAGCCTAACTAGCGGAGTTTACAATGAGCAGTTCTTC. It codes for CASSLTSGVYNEQFF. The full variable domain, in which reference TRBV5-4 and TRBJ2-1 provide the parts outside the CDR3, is ETGVTQSPTHLIKTRGQQVTLRCSSQSGHNTVSWYQQALGQGPQFIFQYYREEENGRGNFPPRFSGLQFPNYSSELNVNALELDDSALYLCASSLTSGVYNEQFFGPGTRLTVL.

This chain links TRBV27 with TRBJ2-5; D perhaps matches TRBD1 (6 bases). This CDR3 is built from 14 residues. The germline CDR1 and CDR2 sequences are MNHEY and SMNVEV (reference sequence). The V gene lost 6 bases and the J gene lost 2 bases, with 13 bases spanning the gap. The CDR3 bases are TGTGCCAGCAGGGGTGAAGGACAGCAAGAGACCCAGTACTTC. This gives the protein CASRGEGQQETQYF.

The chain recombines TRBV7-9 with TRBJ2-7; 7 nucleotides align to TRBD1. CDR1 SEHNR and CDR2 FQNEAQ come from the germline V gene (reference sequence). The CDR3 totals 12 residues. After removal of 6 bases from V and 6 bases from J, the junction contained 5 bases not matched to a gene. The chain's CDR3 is CASSRQGGEQYF. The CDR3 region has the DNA TGTGCCAGCAGTCGACAGGGTGGCGAGCAGTACTTC.

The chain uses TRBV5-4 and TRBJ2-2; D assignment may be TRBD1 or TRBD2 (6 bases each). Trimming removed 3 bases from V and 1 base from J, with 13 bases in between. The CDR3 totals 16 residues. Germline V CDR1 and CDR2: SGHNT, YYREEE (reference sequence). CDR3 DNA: TGTGCCAGCAGCTCGAGACAGGAGGGGAACACCGGGGAGCTGTTTTTT. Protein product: CASSSRQEGNTGELFF.